One and the same sample provided the 23 T cell receptor beta chains below, sequenced in a study of cytomegalovirus exposure and HLA in healthy donors. The PCR made use of 60 Vbeta and 13 Jbeta primers. Assay used: immunoSEQ multiplex PCR; TCRdb lists only in-frame clones, some missing. The sample carries some 190,000 clones, about 76% recorded once. Sequencing was done on a sample of PBMCs. These receptors all come from a woman between 45 and 65 years old in good health and CMV-seronegative.

The rearrangement links TRBV5-4 to TRBJ1-6, with TRBD1 identical over 9 bases. The germline V gene encodes CDR1 SGHNT and CDR2 YYREEE (reference sequence). With V trimmed by 7 bases and J by 10 bases, 6 bases remained unmatched. This CDR3 is 13 amino acids long. The CDR3 bases are TGTGCCAGCGTGGGACAGGGAAGATCACCCCTCCACTTT. Translated: CASVGQGRSPLHF.

V and J are TRBV6-5 and TRBJ2-4; no clear D. In germline, CDR1 is MNHEY, CDR2 SVGAGI. The CDR3 has 13 residues. Trimming stripped 2 bases from V and 9 bases from J, with 11 bases between. Here the CDR3 reads CASSYSTVGIQYF. The CDR3, as DNA: TGTGCCAGCAGTTACAGTACAGTGGGCATTCAGTACTTC.

V and J are TRBV15 and TRBJ1-5, with 8 bases identical to TRBD1. V lost 4 bases, J lost 6 bases, and 8 bases stayed unmatched. Germline values: CDR1 LNHNV, CDR2 YYDKDF (reference sequence). The CDR3 runs 15 residues. Written as DNA, the CDR3 is TGTGCCACCAGCACAGGAGGACAGGGCGGTCAGCCCCAGCATTTT. Translated: CATSTGGQGGQPQHF.

The V and J genes are TRBV2 and TRBJ2-5; tentative D call: TRBD2 (5 bases). The CDR3 runs to 13 residues. From germline, CDR1 is SNHLY and CDR2 FYNNEI. V shed 9 bases and J shed 2 bases, with 13 bases lying between them. CDR3 sequence: CASTSGPQETQYF. CDR3 sequence (DNA): TGTGCCAGTACGAGCGGCCCTCAAGAGACCCAGTACTTC.

The rearrangement links TRBV6-6 to TRBJ1-3; no clear D gene. Per the germline V gene, CDR1 is MNHNY and CDR2 is SVGAGI (reference sequence). Trimming stripped 5 bases from V and 0 bases from J, with 14 bases between. The CDR3 contains 16 residues. The CDR3 nucleotides are TGTGCCAGCAGTCCTCATAGCGTTCACTCTGGAAACACCATATATTTT. This sequence encodes CASSPHSVHSGNTIYF.

The chain recombines TRBV15 with TRBJ2-1; TRBD2 might be the D (6 bases). CDR3 length equals 19 residues. CDR1 is LNHNV and CDR2 is YYDKDF in the germline V gene (reference sequence). Between the trimmed V and J ends, which lost 5 bases and 3 bases, there was a span of 26 bases. The CDR3 region has the DNA TGTGCCACCAGCCCAAATACGGGACTTCTGAACCTAAACTACAATGAGCAGTTCTTC. It codes for CATSPNTGLLNLNYNEQFF.

V is TRBV7-9 and J is TRBJ2-2; 7 bases fit TRBD2. Trimming at V came to 2 bases and at J to 3 bases, leaving 0 bases not matched to a gene. This CDR3 contains 14 residues. Germline-derived CDR1 and CDR2 are SEHNR and FQNEAQ (reference sequence). The CDR3 protein is CASSLLADTGELFF. The CDR3 DNA reads TGTGCCAGCAGCTTACTAGCGGACACCGGGGAGCTGTTTTTT.

V gene TRBV7-2 combines with J gene TRBJ2-7; maybe TRBD2 (7 bases). The CDR3 contains 15 residues. V dropped 0 bases and J dropped 2 bases, with 11 bases sitting between them. From germline, CDR1 is SGHTA and CDR2 FQGNSA. CDR3 nucleotides: TGTGCCAGCAGCTTAGCGGGGGGGGCTACCTACGAGCAGTACTTC. Amino acids: CASSLAGGATYEQYF.

As DNA, the CDR3 is TGTGCCAGCAGGCTCACTAGCGCGGCCTACAATGAGCAGTTCTTC. Encoded protein: CASRLTSAAYNEQFF. The rearrangement joins TRBV27 to TRBJ2-1, with 7 bases lining up with TRBD2. The CDR3 has 15 amino acids. CDR1 MNHEY and CDR2 SMNVEV come from the germline V gene (reference sequence). The V gene end was trimmed by 6 bases and the J gene end by 2 bases; junction bases not matched to a gene: 7.

In this sample, this clone turned up once. The chain couples TRBV5-4 to TRBJ2-1; 11 positions agree with TRBD2. Trimming cost V 2 bases and J 10 bases; bases outside gene matches: 11. Germline lookup yields CDR1 SGHNT and CDR2 YYREEE (reference sequence). The CDR3 length is 16 residues. CDR3 sequence: CASSFAGTSGGEEQFF. The CDR3 DNA sequence: TGTGCCAGCAGCTTCGCCGGGACTAGCGGAGGCGAGGAGCAGTTCTTC.

The chain carries TRBV6-6 and TRBJ1-3, with 7 positions matching TRBD1. Germline CDR1 MNHNY, CDR2 SVGAGI (reference sequence). This CDR3 has 13 amino acids. With 8 bases clipped from V and 2 bases from J, the junction kept 3 bases outside the gene matches. In nucleotides, the CDR3 is TGTGCCAGCGGCGACAGGGCTGGAAACACCATATATTTT. Residues: CASGDRAGNTIYF.

CDR3 protein: CASSITGGGDSNQPQHF. The CDR3 DNA reads as TGTGCCAGTAGTATAACTGGTGGAGGGGACAGCAATCAGCCCCAGCATTTT. V is TRBV19 and J is TRBJ1-5; D may be TRBD1 (5 bases). Germline CDR1 is LNHDA and CDR2 is SQIVND (reference sequence). V lost 2 bases to trimming and J lost 1 base, with 15 bases between them. CDR3 length: 17 amino acids.

The V gene is TRBV19, the J gene TRBJ2-2; tentative D call: TRBD1 (5 bases). Germline CDR1 and CDR2: LNHDA and SQIVND (reference sequence). V was shortened by 6 bases and J by 7 bases, with 15 bases between the two germline ends. This CDR3 comprises 14 residues. CDR3 coding DNA: TGTGCCAGTAGCCATCCGGGTAGGGGCGGGGAGCTGTTTTTT. It codes for CASSHPGRGGELFF.

The chain recombines TRBV7-9 with TRBJ1-1; perhaps TRBD1 as D (6 bases). V gave up 4 bases and J gave up 2 bases, with 17 bases separating them. CDR1 SEHNR and CDR2 FQNEAQ come from the germline V gene (reference sequence). CDR3 size: 16 residues. CDR3 residues: CASSSPWGGANTEAFF. CDR3 bases: TGTGCCAGCAGCTCCCCTTGGGGGGGGGCTAACACTGAAGCTTTCTTT.

This rearrangement joins TRBV9 to TRBJ1-2; 11 nucleotides agree with TRBD1. With V trimmed by 0 bases and J by 5 bases, 12 bases remained unmatched. The CDR3 has 18 amino acids. Germline V gene lookup returns CDR1 SGDLS and CDR2 YYNGEE. DNA of the CDR3: TGTGCCAGCAGCGTAGGGACAGGGGGCCTTTCCACCGGGTATGGCTACACCTTC. Protein: CASSVGTGGLSTGYGYTF.

The V and J genes are TRBV9 and TRBJ2-1; D may be TRBD2 (5 bases). CDR1 and CDR2 from the germline V gene are SGDLS and YYNGEE. The CDR3 length is 14 residues. The V end was cut by 2 bases, the J end by 7 bases, with 13 bases between. CDR3 nucleotides: TGTGCCAGCAGCGTTGGTCCCGGGGAAAATGAGCAGTTCTTC. As protein: CASSVGPGENEQFF.

The chain couples TRBV2 to TRBJ2-5; 14 bases are a match to TRBD2. J was trimmed by 6 bases and V by 6 bases; bases with no gene match: 9. CDR3 length: 16 amino acids. Per germline, CDR1 SNHLY and CDR2 FYNNEI. CDR3 nucleotide sequence: TGTGCCAGCAGGGCCGGGACTAGCGGGAGTAGGCAGACCCAGTACTTC. It codes for CASRAGTSGSRQTQYF. The complete variable domain, with remaining parts taken from reference TRBV2 and TRBJ2-5, reads EPEVTQTPSHQVTQMGQEVILRCVPISNHLYFYWYRQILGQKVEFLVSFYNNEISEKSEIFDDQFSVERPDGSNFTLKIRSTKLEDSAMYFCASRAGTSGSRQTQYFGPGTRLLVL.

A word on this clone: This CDR3 is also generated by other DNA sequences in the sample. This sequence joins TRBV15 and TRBJ2-5; perhaps TRBD1 as D (6 bases). Per the germline V gene, CDR1 is LNHNV and CDR2 is YYDKDF (reference sequence). This CDR3 has 14 amino acids. The ends were cut back, 1 base at V and 1 base at J, with 7 bases in the middle. CDR3 bases: TGTGCCACCAGCAGAGGGGGGCTCCAAGAGACCCAGTACTTC. This encodes CATSRGGLQETQYF.

The rearrangement links TRBV5-1 to TRBJ2-3; 9 bases are a match to TRBD2. In germline, CDR1 is SGHRS, CDR2 YFSETQ. The CDR3 is made up of 16 amino acids. The junction had 6 bases not matched to a gene; V was cut back by 0 bases and J by 4 bases. DNA for the CDR3: TGCGCCAGCAGCTTGGCCGCTAGCGGGGTGGCAGATACGCAGTATTTT. This encodes CASSLAASGVADTQYF.

The chain joins TRBV29-1 to TRBJ2-7, with D possibly being TRBD2 (5 bases). This CDR3 has 13 residues. Trimming pared 7 bases from V and 5 bases from J, leaving 18 bases between. Germline V gene lookup returns CDR1 SQVTM and CDR2 ANQGSEA. For the CDR3, the DNA is TGCAGCGCAGGACTTTCGGGATTCGACGAGCAGTACTTC. Translation: CSAGLSGFDEQYF.

This sequence joins TRBV7-3 and TRBJ2-6; possible D gene TRBD1, 6 bases. The germline V gene has CDR1 SGHTA and CDR2 FQGTGA. The CDR3 is made up of 16 amino acids. Deletions cut 1 base from V and 2 bases from J, with 9 bases between. CDR3 sequence reads: CASSLRGGTGANVLTF. The CDR3 coding sequence is TGTGCCAGCAGCTTAAGAGGGGGTACTGGGGCCAACGTCCTGACTTTC.

V and J are TRBV19 and TRBJ1-5, with 12 bases that match TRBD1. Germline assignment: CDR1 LNHDA and CDR2 SQIVND (reference sequence). This CDR3 has 21 amino acids. Trimming at V came to 1 base and at J to 0 bases, leaving 13 bases not matched to a gene. Written as DNA, the CDR3 is TGTGCCAGTAGTATAGCGGGACAGGGGGCTCCTCGATATTATAGCAATCAGCCCCAGCATTTT. This translates into CASSIAGQGAPRYYSNQPQHF.

CDR3 region: CATSKGAFNEKLFF. CDR3 DNA: TGTGCCACCAGCAAAGGGGCATTTAATGAAAAACTGTTTTTT. This chain joins TRBV15 and TRBJ1-4; TRBD1 is a possible D gene (5 bases). Trimming pared 4 bases from V and 4 bases from J, leaving 10 bases between. The CDR3 covers 14 residues. Per germline, CDR1 LNHNV and CDR2 YYDKDF (reference sequence).